This TCR beta chain was found in a study of T cells after yellow fever vaccination. Study conclusions and caveats: Post-booster reappearance was seen for most primary-vaccination clones (around 97% CD4, around 90% CD8).

A few counts support this clonotype. The antigen is not known. Trimming took off 4 bases at V and 8 bases at J, with 6 bases between the two ends. Germline values: CDR1 LGHDT, CDR2 YNNKEL (reference sequence). This CDR3 spans 12 amino acids. TCRdb analysed the 5' RACE reads with MiXCR anew, one entry per CDR3 protein. The sample has 100,000 to 150,000 distinct CDR3 sequences, roughly 8.2% seen once. This TCR derives from a young man who received the YFV17D yellow fever vaccine. V gene TRBV3-1 combines with J gene TRBJ1-6; D ambiguous. The specimen comprised CD8+ T cells sorted from PBMCs, sampled on the day of the yellow fever booster vaccination. The CDR3 DNA sequence: TGTGCCAGCAGCCTGGGCCATTCACCCCTCCACTTT. Its translation: CASSLGHSPLHF.